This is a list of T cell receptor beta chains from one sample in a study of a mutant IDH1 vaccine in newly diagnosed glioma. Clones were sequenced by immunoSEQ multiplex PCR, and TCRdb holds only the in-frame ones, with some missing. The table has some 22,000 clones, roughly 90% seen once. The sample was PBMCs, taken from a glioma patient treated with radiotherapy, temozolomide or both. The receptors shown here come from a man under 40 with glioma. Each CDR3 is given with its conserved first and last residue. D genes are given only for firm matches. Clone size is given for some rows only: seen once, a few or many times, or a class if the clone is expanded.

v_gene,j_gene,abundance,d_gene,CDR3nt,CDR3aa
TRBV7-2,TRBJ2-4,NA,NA,TGTGCCAGCAGCTTATGGTTTAACGGGGCGACGGCCAAAAACATTCAGTACTTC,CASSLWFNGATAKNIQYF
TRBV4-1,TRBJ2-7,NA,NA,TGCGCCAGCAGCCAACCGACCGGGCGTCGCTTGGGGGAGCAGTACTTC,CASSQPTGRRLGEQYF
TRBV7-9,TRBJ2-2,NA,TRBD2,TGTGCCAGCAGCTTAGGGTTGGGTAGCGGGGCGAACACCGGGGAGCTGTTTTTT,CASSLGLGSGANTGELFF
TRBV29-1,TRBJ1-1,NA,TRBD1,TGCAGCGTTGATTTCGGGACAGGGAGAACTGAAGCTTTCTTT,CSVDFGTGRTEAFF
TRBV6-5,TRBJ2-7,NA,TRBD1,TGTGCCAGCAGTCGACAGGGATCCTACGAGCAGTACTTC,CASSRQGSYEQYF
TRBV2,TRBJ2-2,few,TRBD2,TGTGCCAGCAACCCGGGACTAGCGGGAAGGACCGGGGAGCTGTTTTTT,CASNPGLAGRTGELFF
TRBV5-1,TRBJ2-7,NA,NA,TGCGCCAGCAGCTTGAACCTATTAACCGGGCCTGGCGAGCAGTACTTC,CASSLNLLTGPGEQYF
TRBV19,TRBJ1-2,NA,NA,TGTGCCAGTAGTATGGGACGGGACAGCTACACCTTC,CASSMGRDSYTF
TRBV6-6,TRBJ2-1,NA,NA,TGTGCCAGCAGTTACTCAAGGACAGCAAGCAATGAGCAGTTCTTC,CASSYSRTASNEQFF
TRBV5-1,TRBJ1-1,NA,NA,TGCGCCAGCAGCTTGGGGGGACGGGGTTACCTGAACACTGAAGCTTTCTTT,CASSLGGRGYLNTEAFF
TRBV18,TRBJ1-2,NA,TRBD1,TGTGCCAGCTCCCTTAACAGGGGCGACTATGGCTACACCTTC,CASSLNRGDYGYTF
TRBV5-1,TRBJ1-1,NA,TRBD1,TGCGCCAGCAGCTTGGTCGGGACAGGGGCCAACACTGAAGCTTTCTTT,CASSLVGTGANTEAFF
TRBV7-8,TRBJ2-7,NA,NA,TGTGCCAGCAGCAGTCCGGCCAGCTCCTACGAGCAGTACTTC,CASSSPASSYEQYF
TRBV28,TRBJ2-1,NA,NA,TGTGCCAGCGGAGGCTCTAGCGACCTCTCCTACAATGAGCAGTTCTTC,CASGGSSDLSYNEQFF
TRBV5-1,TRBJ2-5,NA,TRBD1,TGCGCCAGCAGCCTCTCGCAACAGGGGGAGACCCAGTACTTC,CASSLSQQGETQYF
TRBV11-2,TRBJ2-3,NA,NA,TGTGCCAGCAGCTTAAACCGGGATACGCAGTATTTT,CASSLNRDTQYF
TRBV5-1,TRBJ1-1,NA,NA,TGCGCCAGCAGCTTAATCACGGGAGCGAACACTGAAGCTTTCTTT,CASSLITGANTEAFF
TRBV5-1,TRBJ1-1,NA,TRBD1,TGCGCCAGCAGCACGTACAGGGGAGCGACTGAAGCTTTCTTT,CASSTYRGATEAFF
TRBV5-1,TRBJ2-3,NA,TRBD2,TGCGCCAGCAGCTTGGCCACGTTGAGCGGGAGGGCAGATACGCAGTATTTT,CASSLATLSGRADTQYF
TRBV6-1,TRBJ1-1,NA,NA,TGTGCCAGCAGTGATTCGGGGTGGGACACTGAAGCTTTCTTT,CASSDSGWDTEAFF
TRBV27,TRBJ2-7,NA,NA,TGTGCCAGCAGTTTTGGCAGGCGGCAGTACTTC,CASSFGRRQYF
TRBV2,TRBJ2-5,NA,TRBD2,TGTGCCAGCACCGGGACTAGCGGGAGAGAGACCCAGTACTTC,CASTGTSGRETQYF
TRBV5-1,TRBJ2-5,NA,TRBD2,TGCGCCAGCAGGGGGCTAGCGGGAGTAGAGACCCAGTACTTC,CASRGLAGVETQYF
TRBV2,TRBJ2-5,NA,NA,TGTGCCAGCAGTGGAATGACCTCCGGGGTGGAGACCCAGTACTTC,CASSGMTSGVETQYF
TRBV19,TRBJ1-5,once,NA,TGTGCCAGTAGTATGAACCCCTTTAGCAATCAGCCCCAGCATTTT,CASSMNPFSNQPQHF
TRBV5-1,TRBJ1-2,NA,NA,TGCGCCAGCAGATATATGGACATGCCGGATGGCTACACCTTC,CASRYMDMPDGYTF
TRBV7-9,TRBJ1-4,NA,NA,TGTGCCAGCAGCTTAGCCGCCGACAATGAAAAACTGTTTTTT,CASSLAADNEKLFF
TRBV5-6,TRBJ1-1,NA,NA,TGTGCCAGCACCTATGGGACTGCGAACACTGAAGCTTTCTTT,CASTYGTANTEAFF
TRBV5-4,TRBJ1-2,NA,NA,TGTGCCAGCAGCTTGAAGTCCCTCTATGGCTACACCTTC,CASSLKSLYGYTF
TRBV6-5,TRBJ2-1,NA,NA,TGTGCCAGCAGCTTTACCCTCACGGGCTACAATGAGCAGTTCTTC,CASSFTLTGYNEQFF
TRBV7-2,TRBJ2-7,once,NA,TGTGCCAGCAGCTTAAAGGGCCCAGCGCGGGATCCCTACGAGCAGTACTTC,CASSLKGPARDPYEQYF
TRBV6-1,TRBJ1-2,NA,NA,TGTGCCAGCAGTGAAAGGTCAGGGAGAGACTACACCTTC,CASSERSGRDYTF
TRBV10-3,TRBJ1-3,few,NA,TGTGCCACCCGGGACACCCTGCCTAGAAACACCATATATTTT,CATRDTLPRNTIYF
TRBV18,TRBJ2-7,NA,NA,TGTGCCAGCTCACCAAACTATAGGAGCTCCTACGAGCAGTACTTC,CASSPNYRSSYEQYF
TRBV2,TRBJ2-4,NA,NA,TGTGCCCGCGGGGGCAGGGACAAAAACATTCAGTACTTC,CARGGRDKNIQYF
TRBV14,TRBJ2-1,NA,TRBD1,TGTGCCAGCAGCCACACGGGACAGGGAATGGATGAGCAGTTCTTC,CASSHTGQGMDEQFF
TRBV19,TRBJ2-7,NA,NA,TGTGCCAGTAGTGCTGGGATTGGGACCGGGGAGCAGTACTTC,CASSAGIGTGEQYF
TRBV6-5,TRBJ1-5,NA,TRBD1,TGTGCCAGCAGGCCTGACAGGGGTTGGCAGCCCCAGCATTTT,CASRPDRGWQPQHF
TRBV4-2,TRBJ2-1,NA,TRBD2,TGTGCCAGCAGCCCTAGCGGGGACTCCTACAATGAGCAGTTCTTC,CASSPSGDSYNEQFF
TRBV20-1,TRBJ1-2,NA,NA,TGCAGTGCCGCCGCCCTGGGCTACACCTTC,CSAAALGYTF
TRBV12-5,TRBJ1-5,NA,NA,TGTGCTAGTGGTTTGTGGGGGTTAGGACAGCCCCAGCATTTT,CASGLWGLGQPQHF
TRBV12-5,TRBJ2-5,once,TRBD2,TGTGCTAGTGGTTTGGGGTGGGAGGGGGAGACCCAGTACTTC,CASGLGWEGETQYF
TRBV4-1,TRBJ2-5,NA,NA,TGCGCCAGCAGCCAAGCCTCTAGTCTAGAGACCCAGTACTTC,CASSQASSLETQYF
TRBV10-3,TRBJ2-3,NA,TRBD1,TGTGCCGTTACCTCGAACAGGGGGCTCACAGATACGCAGTATTTT,CAVTSNRGLTDTQYF
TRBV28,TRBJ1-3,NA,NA,TGTGCCAGCAGTTTATGGGTGCAGTTCGGAAACACCATATATTTT,CASSLWVQFGNTIYF